The 3 T cell receptor beta chains in this list originate from one sample, sequenced in a study of blood T cell repertoires in COVID-19. Libraries were prepared by immunoSEQ multiplex PCR; TCRdb keeps only in-frame clonotypes and omits some of them. The profile shows 150,000 to 200,000 clones, about 80% of them singletons. Sequencing used peripheral blood. Every receptor here comes from an elderly woman with acute or convalescent COVID-19.

In DNA form, the CDR3 reads TGTGCCAGCAGTCGCTCCGGGACTAGCGGGACGGCGTACGAGCAGTACTTC. It translates to CASSRSGTSGTAYEQYF. V is TRBV6-6 and J is TRBJ2-7; 13 bases fit TRBD2. Per germline, CDR1 MNHNY and CDR2 SVGAGI (reference sequence). Germline trimming cut 5 bases from V and 4 bases from J; bases unmatched to any gene: 11. The CDR3 is made up of 17 amino acids.

The rearrangement joins TRBV4-3 to TRBJ2-3, with D maybe TRBD1 (6 bases). CDR1 and CDR2 (germline): LGHNA, YSLEER. V lost 0 bases, J lost 6 bases, and 16 bases lay in between. This CDR3 is 16 amino acids long. CDR3 in DNA: TGCGCCAGCAGCCAAGAGCAGGGGCAGGGAGTGGATACGCAGTATTTT. Translating it yields CASSQEQGQGVDTQYF.

The chain joins TRBV5-5 to TRBJ1-3, with D perhaps TRBD1 (5 bases). Germline-derived CDR1 and CDR2 are SGHKS and YYEKEE (reference sequence). Trimming took 3 bases from V and 2 from J, leaving 12 bases between them. The CDR3 totals 15 residues. This CDR3 is CASSWQDKPGNTIYF. The CDR3 nucleotides are TGTGCCAGCAGCTGGCAGGACAAACCTGGAAACACCATATATTTT.